This TCR beta chain was found in a study of CD8 T cells in Susac syndrome. The RNA input was about 0.5 to 1 ug, and it was reverse transcribed with random hexamers. TCR beta CDR3 was amplified by immunoSEQ covering 54 Vbeta and 13 Jbeta. TCRdb reprocessed the immunoSEQ multiplex PCR reads via MiXCR and lists one record per CDR3 protein. The sample shows around 77,000 distinct CDR3 sequences, 96% of them seen only once. This clonotype was detected once. Germline V gene lookup returns CDR1 SGHRS and CDR2 YFSETQ. Trimming shortened V by 6 bases and J by 7 bases, and 20 bases separated the two germline ends. This CDR3 is built from 15 residues. The multiple sclerosis controls were treatment-naive patients, and their relapsing-remitting disease was stable or active. Negative isolation was applied to CD8+ and CD4+ T cells, and FACS enrichment was applied to TEMRA cells.

This chain connects TRBV5-1 to TRBJ2-1, with no clear D. The clonotype was recovered from a human donor with multiple sclerosis. Sequenced: CD4+ T cells from PBMCs. The CDR3 loop reads CASTILEGVGNEQFF. The CDR3 coding sequence is TGCGCCAGCACCATACTTGAAGGCGTGGGAAATGAGCAGTTCTTC.